One and the same sample provided the 6 T cell receptor beta chains below, sequenced in a study of response to subunit inactivated influenza vaccine. TCRdb reprocessed the RT-PCR reads with MiXCR, giving one entry per CDR3 protein. Of about 570,000 distinct CDR3 sequences in the sample, roughly 12% are singletons; the top ten hold around 10%. The same specimen was also included in a second study, on T cells expressing NK-cell markers. That publication notes: Template switching by 5'RACE with UMIs generated the TCR beta cDNA.

The sequences come from PBMCs from blood, collected on the day of vaccination. These receptors came from a man aged 45 to 65 who received an inactivated influenza vaccine.

The chain recombines TRBV11-1 with TRBJ2-1; D is uncertain. CDR1 and CDR2 (germline): SGHAT, FQDESV (reference sequence). This CDR3 spans 16 amino acids. V lost 1 base, J lost 0 bases, and 10 bases lay in between. Written as DNA, the CDR3 is TGTGCCAGCAGCTTAGTTGGGGAAGCCTCCTACAATGAGCAGTTCTTC. It yields the protein CASSLVGEASYNEQFF. The full variable domain, completed using reference TRBV11-1 and TRBJ2-1, is EAEVAQSPRYKITEKSQAVAFWCDPISGHATLYWYRQILGQGPELLVQFQDESVVDDSQLPKDRFSAERLKGVDSTLKIQPAELGDSAMYLCASSLVGEASYNEQFFGPGTRLTVL.

The CDR3 DNA sequence: TGTGCCAGCAGTTCACTAGCGGGAGGACGGGGCGAGCAGTACTTC. Protein sequence: CASSSLAGGRGEQYF. The V gene is TRBV6-2 or TRBV6-3, the J gene TRBJ2-7; 12 nucleotides agree with TRBD2. This CDR3 is built from 15 residues. V lost 4 bases, J lost 6 bases, and 7 bases stayed unmatched. Germline loops: CDR1 MNHEY, CDR2 SVGEGT.

The CDR3 coding sequence is TGTGCCAGCAGCTTAAGCCATAAGGCGGGGAGTTTTCGGAACACCGGGGAGCTGTTTTTT. It is translated as CASSLSHKAGSFRNTGELFF. The rearrangement uses TRBV11-1 and TRBJ2-2, with D possibly being TRBD2 (6 bases). The germline CDR1 and CDR2 sequences are SGHAT and FQDESV (reference sequence). V gave up 2 bases and J gave up 1 base, with 23 bases separating them. The CDR3 contains 20 residues.

In this sample, this clonotype turned up a few times. The V and J genes are TRBV27 and TRBJ2-1, with 8 bases that match TRBD1. The V and J ends lost 5 bases and 7 bases, in that order; junction bases with no gene match: 4. There are 13 residues in the CDR3. Germline V gene sequence: CDR1 MNHEY, CDR2 SMNVEV (reference sequence). CDR3 nucleotide sequence: TGTGCCAGCAGTCGACAGGGGTTAAATGAGCAGTTCTTC. This codes for CASSRQGLNEQFF.

There are a few counts of this clonotype. The chain employs TRBV11-2 and TRBJ2-7; 9 nucleotides align to TRBD1. Germline V gene data show CDR1 as SGHAT and CDR2 as FQNNGV. The CDR3 is made up of 16 amino acids. Unmatched junction bases numbered 14, after V lost 5 bases and J lost 6 bases. The CDR3 here is CASSREGQGNILEQYF. DNA for the CDR3: TGTGCCAGCAGCAGGGAGGGACAGGGAAATATTCTCGAGCAGTACTTC.

There are many counts of this clonotype. V gene TRBV5-1 combines with J gene TRBJ1-1, with 7 bases that match TRBD1. Germline CDR1 is SGHRS and CDR2 is YFSETQ. With 2 bases clipped from V and 2 bases from J, the junction kept 9 bases outside the gene matches. The CDR3 extends over 16 amino acids. CDR3 DNA: TGCGCCAGCAGCTTCCTACAGGGGTCGGTAAACACTGAAGCTTTCTTT. As protein: CASSFLQGSVNTEAFF.